This T cell receptor beta chain was sequenced for a study of post-analysis software for immune sequencing data. Study at large: There were relapsing-remitting, secondary progressive and progressive-relapsing multiple sclerosis among the disease courses included. Whole-study findings and limits: Under F measure analysis, samples from one preparation batch co-clustered strongly. Controls significantly exceeded multiple sclerosis patients in normalized Chao1 diversity. A few TRBV segments (TRBV5-6, TRBV5-1 and TRBV20-1 among them) occurred more frequently in patients than in controls.

This CDR3 has 18 residues. The V gene's germline CDR1 is SGHTA and CDR2 FQGNSA. V was trimmed by 2 bases and J by 7 bases, leaving 23 bases between them. Only a few counts were recorded for this clonotype. The antigen remains unidentified. Prepared libraries of TCR beta cDNA carried unique molecular identifiers. Once roughly 0.9 to 11 million T cells were used, hundreds of thousands of cDNA molecules resulted. MiXCR, run by TCRdb on the PCR reads, gives a single entry per CDR3 protein. This table holds approximately 350,000 distinct CDR3 sequences, roughly 36% found once. This rearrangement joins TRBV7-2 to TRBJ1-4; possibly TRBD1 for D (6 bases). Sequencing input: blood. The receptor was isolated from a girl between 10 and 17 years old with multiple sclerosis. CDR3 DNA sequence: TGTGCCAGCAGCTTAAGGGGGGGCCGCGTAAGGGGAACTGAAAAACTGTTTTTT. Protein sequence: CASSLRGGRVRGTEKLFF.